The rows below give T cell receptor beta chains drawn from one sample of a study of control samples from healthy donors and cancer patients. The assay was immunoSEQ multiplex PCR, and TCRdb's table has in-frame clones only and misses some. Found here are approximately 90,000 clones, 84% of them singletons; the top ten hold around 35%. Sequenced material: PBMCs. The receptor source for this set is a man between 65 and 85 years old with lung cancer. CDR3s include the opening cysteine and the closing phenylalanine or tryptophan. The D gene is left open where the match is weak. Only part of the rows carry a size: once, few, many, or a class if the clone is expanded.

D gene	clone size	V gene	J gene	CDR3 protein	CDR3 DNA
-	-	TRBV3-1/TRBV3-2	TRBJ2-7	CASRQSQGSYEQYF	TGTGCCAGCAGGCAATCTCAGGGGTCCTACGAGCAGTACTTC
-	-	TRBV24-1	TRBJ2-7	CATSDSGTPMEQYF	TGTGCCACCAGTGACTCCGGGACCCCCATGGAGCAGTACTTC
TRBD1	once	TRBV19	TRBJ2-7	CASSLRQGFGFYEQYF	TGTGCCAGTAGTCTACGACAGGGGTTTGGCTTTTACGAGCAGTACTTC
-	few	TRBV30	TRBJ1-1	CAWMATRNTEAFF	TGTGCCTGGATGGCGACGCGAAACACTGAAGCTTTCTTT
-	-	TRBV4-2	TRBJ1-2	CASSQDGQGSGGYTF	TGTGCCAGCAGCCAAGATGGGCAGGGGTCCGGTGGCTACACCTTC
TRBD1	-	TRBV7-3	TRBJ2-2	CASSRDSSTGELFF	TGTGCCAGCAGCCGGGACAGCTCCACCGGGGAGCTGTTTTTT
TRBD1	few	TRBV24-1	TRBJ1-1	CATSGYGTGDTEAFF	TGTGCCACCAGTGGATATGGGACAGGGGACACTGAAGCTTTCTTT
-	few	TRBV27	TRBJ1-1	CASSFIRSDTEAFF	TGTGCCAGCAGTTTCATCAGGTCTGACACTGAAGCTTTCTTT
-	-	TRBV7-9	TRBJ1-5	CASSRGPGGRGQPQHF	TGTGCCAGCAGCCGCGGCCCGGGGGGCAGAGGTCAGCCCCAGCATTTT
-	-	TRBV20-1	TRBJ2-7	CSARGVYEQYF	TGCAGTGCTAGGGGGGTCTACGAGCAGTACTTC
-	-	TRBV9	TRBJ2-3	CASSVQGLGPDTQYF	TGTGCCAGCAGCGTGCAGGGGTTGGGGCCAGATACGCAGTATTTT
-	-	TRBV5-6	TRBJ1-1	CASSLRGAVTEAFF	TGTGCCAGCAGCTTGAGAGGGGCCGTCACTGAAGCTTTCTTT
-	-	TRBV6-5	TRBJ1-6	CASSYWGRSKSPLHF	TGTGCCAGCAGTTACTGGGGTAGGTCGAAATCACCCCTCCACTTT
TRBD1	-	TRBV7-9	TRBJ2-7	CASSLAGTGGLFYEQYF	TGTGCCAGCAGCTTGGCCGGAACAGGGGGCTTATTCTACGAGCAGTACTTC
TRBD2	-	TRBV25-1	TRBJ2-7	CASSPLAGGGREQYF	TGTGCCAGCAGTCCCCTAGCGGGCGGTGGACGAGAGCAGTACTTC
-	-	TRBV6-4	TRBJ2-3	CASSEQGVGTDTQYF	TGTGCCAGCAGTGAGCAGGGTGTCGGCACAGATACGCAGTATTTT
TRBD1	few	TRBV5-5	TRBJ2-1	CASSSEGTGGSDEQFF	TGTGCCAGCAGCTCGGAGGGGACAGGGGGCTCGGATGAGCAGTTCTTC
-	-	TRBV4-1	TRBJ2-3	CASSLTSGGTTDTQYF	TGCGCCAGCAGCTTAACGAGTGGGGGAACCACAGATACGCAGTATTTT
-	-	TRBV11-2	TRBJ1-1	CASSLAQGSTEAFF	TGTGCCAGCAGCTTAGCGCAGGGTTCCACTGAAGCTTTCTTT
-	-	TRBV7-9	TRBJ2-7	CASSPPGATYEQYF	TGTGCCAGCAGCCCCCCGGGGGCAACCTACGAGCAGTACTTC
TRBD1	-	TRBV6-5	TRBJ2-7	CASSYGDRYEQYF	TGTGCCAGCAGTTACGGGGACAGATACGAGCAGTACTTC
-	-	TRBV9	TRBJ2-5	CASSEGETQYF	TGTGCCAGCAGCGAGGGGGAGACCCAGTACTTC
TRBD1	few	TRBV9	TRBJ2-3	CASSVGQGDTQYF	TGTGCCAGCAGCGTTGGACAGGGGGATACGCAGTATTTT
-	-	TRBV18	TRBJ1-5	CASSPLMSSSIQHF	TGTGCCAGCTCACCCCTAATGAGCAGCTCCATCCAGCATTTT
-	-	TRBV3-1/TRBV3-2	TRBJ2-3	CASSQRRGRDTDTQYF	TGTGCCAGCAGCCAAAGGCGAGGCAGGGACACAGATACGCAGTATTTT
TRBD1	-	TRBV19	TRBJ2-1	CASTSRDRFDEQFF	TGTGCCAGTACTTCCCGGGACAGGTTCGATGAGCAGTTCTTC
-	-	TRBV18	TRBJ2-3	CASSPPTGDPRTDTQYF	TGTGCCAGCTCACCACCGACCGGGGACCCCCGCACAGATACGCAGTATTTT
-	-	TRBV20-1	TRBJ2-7	CSASDRSGVSYEQYF	TGCAGTGCTAGTGACCGCTCGGGCGTCTCCTACGAGCAGTACTTC
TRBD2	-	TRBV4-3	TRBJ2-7	CASSQDGAGISYEQYF	TGCGCCAGCAGCCAAGACGGAGCGGGGATTTCCTACGAGCAGTACTTC
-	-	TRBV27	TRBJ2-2	CASSFSRPGELFF	TGTGCCAGCAGTTTCTCCCGGCCCGGGGAGCTGTTTTTT
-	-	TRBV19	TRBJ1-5	CASSTQGNQPQHF	TGTGCCAGTAGTACCCAGGGGAATCAGCCCCAGCATTTT
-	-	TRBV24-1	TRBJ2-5	CATSGDSQETQYF	TGTGCCACCAGTGGCGACTCCCAAGAGACCCAGTACTTC
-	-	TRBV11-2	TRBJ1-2	CATLQGVGYGYTF	TGTGCCACCCTGCAGGGAGTCGGGTATGGCTACACCTTC
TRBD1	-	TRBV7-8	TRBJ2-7	CASSFPRQGPSSYEQYF	TGTGCCAGCAGCTTCCCCCGACAGGGTCCCAGCTCCTACGAGCAGTACTTC
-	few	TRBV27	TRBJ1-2	CASRDQGANYGYTF	TGTGCCAGCAGAGACCAGGGAGCTAACTATGGCTACACCTTC
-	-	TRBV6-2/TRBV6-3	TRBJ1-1	CASSLYMNTEAFF	TGTGCCAGCAGTTTGTACATGAACACTGAAGCTTTCTTT
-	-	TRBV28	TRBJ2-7	CASRAGEAYEQYF	TGTGCCAGCCGTGCGGGTGAGGCCTACGAGCAGTACTTC
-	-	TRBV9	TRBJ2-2	CASSVGDFSTGELFF	TGTGCCAGCAGCGTAGGGGACTTTTCCACCGGGGAGCTGTTTTTT
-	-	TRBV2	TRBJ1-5	CASSASGPQHF	TGTGCCAGCAGTGCGTCTGGGCCCCAGCATTTT
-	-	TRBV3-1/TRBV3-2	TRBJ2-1	CASSQGQSSYNEQFF	TGTGCCAGCAGCCAAGGGCAGAGCTCCTACAATGAGCAGTTCTTC
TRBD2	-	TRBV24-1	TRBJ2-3	CATSVSGGTDTQYF	TGTGCCACCAGTGTCAGCGGGGGGACAGATACGCAGTATTTT
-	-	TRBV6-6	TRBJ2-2	CASSYGDQLGAGELFF	TGTGCCAGCAGTTACGGGGACCAACTTGGGGCCGGGGAGCTGTTTTTT
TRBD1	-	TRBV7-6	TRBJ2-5	CASRRGLQETQYF	TGTGCCAGCAGGAGGGGGCTCCAAGAGACCCAGTACTTC
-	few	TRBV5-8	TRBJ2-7	CASSLDSAGFPYEQYF	TGTGCCAGCAGCTTAGATTCGGCGGGGTTTCCCTACGAGCAGTACTTC
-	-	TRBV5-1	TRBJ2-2	CASSLNLAGNTGELFF	TGCGCCAGCAGCTTGAACCTGGCAGGGAACACCGGGGAGCTGTTTTTT
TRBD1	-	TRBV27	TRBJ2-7	CASSPWAGQGANEQYF	TGTGCCAGCAGTCCCTGGGCCGGACAGGGGGCCAACGAGCAGTACTTC
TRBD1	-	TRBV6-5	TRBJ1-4	CASRPGGGRGEKLFF	TGTGCCAGCAGGCCAGGGGGGGGGAGAGGAGAAAAACTGTTTTTT
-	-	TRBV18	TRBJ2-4	CASSLKLGHIQYF	TGTGCCAGCTCACTAAAACTGGGGCACATTCAGTACTTC
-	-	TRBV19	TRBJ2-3	CASSNRDVTDTQYF	TGTGCCAGTAGTAACCGGGACGTCACAGATACGCAGTATTTT
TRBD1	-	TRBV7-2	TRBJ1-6	CASSLRTGARSPLHF	TGTGCCAGCAGCCTAAGGACAGGGGCGCGATCACCCCTCCACTTT
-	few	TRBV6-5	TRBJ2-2	CASSPNRVTGELFF	TGTGCCAGCAGCCCGAACAGGGTTACCGGGGAGCTGTTTTTT
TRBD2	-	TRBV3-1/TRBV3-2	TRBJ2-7	CASTGTSGYEQYF	TGTGCCAGCACCGGGACTAGCGGGTACGAGCAGTACTTC
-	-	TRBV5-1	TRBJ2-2	CASSWGPGHSTGTGELFF	TGCGCCAGCAGCTGGGGGCCGGGACACTCAACTGGGACCGGGGAGCTGTTTTTT